The text below deals with one T cell receptor beta chain. These data belong to a study of blood T cell repertoires in COVID-19. About the study: The samples span acute and convalescent COVID-19 from the United States, Italy and Spain. Sources were T cells, B-cell-depleted T cells, or PBMCs; the material itself was cDNA or gDNA.

V shed 4 bases and J shed 4 bases, with 11 bases lying between them. This CDR3 is built from 14 residues. Germline V gene lookup returns CDR1 MRHNA and CDR2 SNTAGT. Method: immunoSEQ multiplex PCR; TCRdb's copy keeps in-frame clones and lacks some. The top ten hold more than 1.5% of the sample, which has 240,000 or so clones, about 85% seen once. Sequenced material: peripheral blood. The rearrangement joins TRBV6-4 to TRBJ2-1; tentative D call: TRBD2 (7 bases). The clonotype comes from a man aged 25-45 years who had recovered from COVID-19. DNA of the CDR3: TGTGCCAGCAGTGTGGGGGGGCTTTACAATGAGCAGTTCTTC. It encodes CASSVGGLYNEQFF.